The clone carrying this T cell receptor (beta chain) has more than one count but fewer than ten. As yet, its antigen is unknown. These data come from a study of T-cell reconstitution after alpha-beta-depleted transplantation in children. Study results and limitations: In some patients, recipient T cells and intrathymic progenitors surviving conditioning explained high day-60 diversity. T-cell counts and diversity at one year following transplant were attributed mainly to newly produced T cells. Several hundred rapidly expanded clones from non-depleted graft cells reportedly supplied alpha-beta T cells about two months post-transplant.

Using unique molecular identifiers, the investigators prepared the TCRbeta library. TCRdb independently ran MiXCR on the PCR reads; one entry per CDR3 protein. The sample lists some 300,000 distinct CDR3 sequences, nearly 8% occurring once. Germline V gives CDR1 MDHEN, CDR2 SYDVKM. The CDR3 is 16 residues long. Trimming removed 5 bases from V and 7 bases from J, with 20 bases in between. The receptor's source is a female patient aged 2-9 years who had a stem cell transplant for Fanconi anemia, so the T cells may come from the graft donor. This chain links TRBV28 with TRBJ2-2, with D perhaps matching TRBD1 (6 bases). Specimen: peripheral blood, collected 360 days after TCRalphabeta/CD19-depleted stem cell transplant. Here the CDR3 reads CASSPTDRRPFGELFF. As DNA, the CDR3 is TGTGCCAGCAGTCCCACGGACAGACGACCGTTCGGGGAGCTGTTTTTT. Based on the CDR3 plus reference TRBV28 and TRBJ2-2, the full variable domain is DVKVTQSSRYLVKRTGEKVFLECVQDMDHENMFWYRQDPGLGLRLIYFSYDVKMKEKGDIPEGYSVSREKKERFSLILESASTNQTSMYLCASSPTDRRPFGELFFGEGSRLTVL.